The T cell receptor beta chain described here comes from a study of blood T cell repertoires in COVID-19. Study context: The samples span acute and convalescent COVID-19 from the United States, Italy and Spain. The analysed material was cDNA or gDNA that came from T cells, B-cell-depleted T cells, or PBMCs.

Authors' analysis steps: Reference gene primer amplification in the assay estimated nucleated cell counts. Measured with immunoSEQ multiplex PCR; TCRdb has only the in-frame clones, and not every one. The DNA was the basis for D and trimming; V, J and clone size are from that table. This table holds 90,000 to 120,000 clones, almost 85% found once. This clone came up once. Germline CDR1 reads ENHRY; CDR2 reads SYGVKD. V lost 8 bases, J lost 6 bases, and 17 bases lay in between. There are 14 residues in the CDR3. This receptor was identified in a human donor in a cohort sampled during active COVID-19. The source material was peripheral blood. This rearrangement joins TRBV10-3 to TRBJ1-5; D is unclear. The DNA for the CDR3 is TGTGCCATCGGGGAGGGCCAGGTCGGTCAGCCCCAGCATTTT. Its translation is CAIGEGQVGQPQHF.